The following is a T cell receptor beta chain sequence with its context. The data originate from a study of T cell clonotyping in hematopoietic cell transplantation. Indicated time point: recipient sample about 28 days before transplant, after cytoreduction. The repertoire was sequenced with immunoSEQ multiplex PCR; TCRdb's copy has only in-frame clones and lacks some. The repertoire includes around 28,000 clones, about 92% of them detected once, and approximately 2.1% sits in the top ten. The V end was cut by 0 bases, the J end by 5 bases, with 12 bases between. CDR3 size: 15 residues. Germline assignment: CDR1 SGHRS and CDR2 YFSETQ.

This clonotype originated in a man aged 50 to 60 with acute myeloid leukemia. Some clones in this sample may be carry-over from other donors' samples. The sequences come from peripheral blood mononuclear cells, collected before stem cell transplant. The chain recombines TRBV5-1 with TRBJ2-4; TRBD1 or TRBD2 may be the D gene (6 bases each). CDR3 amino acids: CASSLVGGAENIQYF. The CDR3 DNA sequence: TGCGCCAGCAGCTTGGTGGGGGGCGCCGAAAACATTCAGTACTTC.